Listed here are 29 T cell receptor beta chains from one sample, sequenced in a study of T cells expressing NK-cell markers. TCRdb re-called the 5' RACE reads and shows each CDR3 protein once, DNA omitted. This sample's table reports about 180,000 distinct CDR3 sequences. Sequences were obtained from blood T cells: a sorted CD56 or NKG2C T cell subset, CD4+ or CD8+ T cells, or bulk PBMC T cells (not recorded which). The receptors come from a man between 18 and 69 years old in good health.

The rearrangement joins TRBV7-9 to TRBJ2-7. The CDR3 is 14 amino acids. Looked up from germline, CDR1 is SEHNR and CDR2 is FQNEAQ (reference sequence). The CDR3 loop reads CASSLDGSSYEQYF.

CDR3 amino acids: CSAKREGSITEAFF. The gene calls are TRBV20-1 and TRBJ1-1. The CDR3 is 14 residues long. CDR1 and CDR2 (germline): DFQATT, SNEGSKA (reference sequence).

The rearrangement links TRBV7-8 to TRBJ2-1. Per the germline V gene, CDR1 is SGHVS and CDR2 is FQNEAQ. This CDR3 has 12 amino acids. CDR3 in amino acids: CASSPTYNEQFF.

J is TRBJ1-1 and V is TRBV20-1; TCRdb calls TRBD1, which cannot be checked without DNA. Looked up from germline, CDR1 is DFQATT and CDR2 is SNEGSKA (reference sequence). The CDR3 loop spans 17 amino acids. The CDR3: CSAGGQVRIYGLPEAFF.

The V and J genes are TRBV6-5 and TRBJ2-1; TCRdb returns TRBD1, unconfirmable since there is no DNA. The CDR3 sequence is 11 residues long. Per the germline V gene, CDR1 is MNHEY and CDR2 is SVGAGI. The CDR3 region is CASYRGNEQFF.

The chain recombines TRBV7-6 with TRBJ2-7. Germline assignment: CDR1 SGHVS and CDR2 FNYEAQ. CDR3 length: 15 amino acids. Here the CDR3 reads CASSLGYGLTYEQYF. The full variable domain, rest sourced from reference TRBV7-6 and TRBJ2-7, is GAGVSQSPRYKVTKRGQDVALRCDPISGHVSLYWYRQALGQGPEFLTYFNYEAQQDKSGLPNDRFSAERPEGSISTLTIQRTEQRDSAMYRCASSLGYGLTYEQYFGPGTRLTVT.

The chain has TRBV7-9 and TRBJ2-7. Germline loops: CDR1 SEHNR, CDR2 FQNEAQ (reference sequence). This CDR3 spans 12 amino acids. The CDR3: CASSSTSYEQYF.

The CDR3: CASSQSLTTGINEQFF. The J gene is TRBJ2-1, the V gene TRBV7-2; TCRdb names TRBD1, which stays unverified in the absence of DNA. The length of the CDR3 is 16 residues. Germline V gene sequence: CDR1 SGHTA, CDR2 FQGNSA.

The CDR3 loop is CASSPRGESYGYTF. The chain employs TRBV7-9 and TRBJ1-2. CDR3 length equals 14 residues. Germline V gives CDR1 SEHNR, CDR2 FQNEAQ (reference sequence).

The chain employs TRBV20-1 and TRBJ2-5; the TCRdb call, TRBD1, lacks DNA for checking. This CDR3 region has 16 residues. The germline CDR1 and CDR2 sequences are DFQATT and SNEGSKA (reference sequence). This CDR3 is CSARDLGDRGMETQYF.

This chain's CDR3 is CASSPGVDGYTF. The V gene is TRBV3-1, the J gene TRBJ1-2. CDR1 and CDR2 (germline): LGHDT, YNNKEL (reference sequence). CDR3 length: 12 amino acids.

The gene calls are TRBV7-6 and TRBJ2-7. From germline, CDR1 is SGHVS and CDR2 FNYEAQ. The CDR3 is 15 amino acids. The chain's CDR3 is CASSLAGGATYEQYF.

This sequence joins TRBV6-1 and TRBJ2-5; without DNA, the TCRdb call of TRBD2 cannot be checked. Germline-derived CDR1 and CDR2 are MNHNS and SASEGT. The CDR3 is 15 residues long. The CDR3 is CASSELRGLQETQYF.

CDR3: CASSRDGNYGYTF. V usage is TRBV6-1 and J usage is TRBJ1-2. Germline CDR1 is MNHNS and CDR2 is SASEGT. This CDR3 has 13 amino acids.

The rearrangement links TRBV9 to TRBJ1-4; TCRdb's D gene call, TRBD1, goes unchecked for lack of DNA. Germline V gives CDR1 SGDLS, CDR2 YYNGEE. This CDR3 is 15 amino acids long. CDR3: CASSGGGRSNEKLFF.

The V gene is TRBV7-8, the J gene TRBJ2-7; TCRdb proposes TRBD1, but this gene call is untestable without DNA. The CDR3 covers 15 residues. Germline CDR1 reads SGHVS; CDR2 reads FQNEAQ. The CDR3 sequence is CASSRPGGLSYEQYF.

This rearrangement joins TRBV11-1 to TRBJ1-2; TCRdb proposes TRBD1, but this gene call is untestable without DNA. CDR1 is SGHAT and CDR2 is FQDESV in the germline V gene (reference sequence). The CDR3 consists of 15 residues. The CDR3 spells CASSLGQGAVYGYTF. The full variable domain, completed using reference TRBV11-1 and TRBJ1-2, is EAEVAQSPRYKITEKSQAVAFWCDPISGHATLYWYRQILGQGPELLVQFQDESVVDDSQLPKDRFSAERLKGVDSTLKIQPAELGDSAMYLCASSLGQGAVYGYTFGSGTRLTVV.

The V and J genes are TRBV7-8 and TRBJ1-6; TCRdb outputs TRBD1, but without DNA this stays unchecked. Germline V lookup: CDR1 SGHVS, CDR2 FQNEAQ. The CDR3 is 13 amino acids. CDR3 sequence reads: CASSLMGVGPLHF.

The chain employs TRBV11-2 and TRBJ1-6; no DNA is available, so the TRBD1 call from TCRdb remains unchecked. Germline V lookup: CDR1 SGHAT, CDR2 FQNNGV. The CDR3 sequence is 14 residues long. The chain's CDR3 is CASSRGFSNSPLHF.

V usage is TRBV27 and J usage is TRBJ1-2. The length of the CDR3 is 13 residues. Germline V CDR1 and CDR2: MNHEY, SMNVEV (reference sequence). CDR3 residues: CASSFGTSYGYTF.

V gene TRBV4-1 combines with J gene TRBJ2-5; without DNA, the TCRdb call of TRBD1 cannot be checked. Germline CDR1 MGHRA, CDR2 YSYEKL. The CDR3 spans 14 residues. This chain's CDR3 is CASSPRDGGETQYF.

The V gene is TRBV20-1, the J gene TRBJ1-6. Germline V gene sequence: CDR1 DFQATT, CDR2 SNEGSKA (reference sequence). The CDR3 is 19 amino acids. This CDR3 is CSARDPLLTLSSYNSPLHF.

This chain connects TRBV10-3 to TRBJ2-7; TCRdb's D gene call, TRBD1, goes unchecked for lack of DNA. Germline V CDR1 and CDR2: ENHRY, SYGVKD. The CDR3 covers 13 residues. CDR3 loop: CAIMGTGIYEQYF.

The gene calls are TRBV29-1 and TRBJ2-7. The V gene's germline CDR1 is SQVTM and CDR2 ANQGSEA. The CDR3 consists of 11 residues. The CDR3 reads CSVGRIDEQYF.

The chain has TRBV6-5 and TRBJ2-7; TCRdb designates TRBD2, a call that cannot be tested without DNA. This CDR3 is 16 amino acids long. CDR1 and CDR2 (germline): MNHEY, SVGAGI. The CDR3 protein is CASSYSVGWGTYEQYF.

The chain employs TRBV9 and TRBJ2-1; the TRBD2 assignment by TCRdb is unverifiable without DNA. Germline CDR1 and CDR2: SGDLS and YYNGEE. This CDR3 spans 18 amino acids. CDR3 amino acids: CASSVLPGLAGGYNEQFF.

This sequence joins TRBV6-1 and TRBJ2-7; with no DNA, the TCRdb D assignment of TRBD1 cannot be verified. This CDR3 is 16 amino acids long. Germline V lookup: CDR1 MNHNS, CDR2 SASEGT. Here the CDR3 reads CASSEEEGEGSYEQYF.

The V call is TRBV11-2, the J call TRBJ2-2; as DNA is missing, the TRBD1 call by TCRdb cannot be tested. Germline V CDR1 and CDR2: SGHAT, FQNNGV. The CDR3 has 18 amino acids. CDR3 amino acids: CASRSGQGSSVNTGELFF. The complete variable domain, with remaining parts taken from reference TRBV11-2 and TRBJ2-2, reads EAGVAQSPRYKIIEKRQSVAFWCNPISGHATLYWYQQILGQGPKLLIQFQNNGVVDDSQLPKDRFSAERLKGVDSTLKIQPAKLEDSAVYLCASRSGQGSSVNTGELFFGEGSRLTVL.

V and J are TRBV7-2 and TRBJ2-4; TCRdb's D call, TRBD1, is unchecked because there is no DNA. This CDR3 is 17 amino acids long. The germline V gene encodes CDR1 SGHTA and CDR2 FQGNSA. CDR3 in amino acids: CASSSKEGQLAKNIQYF.